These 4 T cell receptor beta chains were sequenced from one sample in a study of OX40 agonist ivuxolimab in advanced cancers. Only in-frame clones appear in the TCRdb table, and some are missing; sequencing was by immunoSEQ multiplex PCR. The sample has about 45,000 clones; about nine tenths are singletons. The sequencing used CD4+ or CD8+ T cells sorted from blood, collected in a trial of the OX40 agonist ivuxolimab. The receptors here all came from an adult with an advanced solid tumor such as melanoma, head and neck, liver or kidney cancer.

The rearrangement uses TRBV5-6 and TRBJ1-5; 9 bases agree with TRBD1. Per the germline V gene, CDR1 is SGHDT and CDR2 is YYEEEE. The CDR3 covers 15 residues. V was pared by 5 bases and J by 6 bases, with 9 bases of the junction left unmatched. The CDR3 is CASSSGQGTFQPQHF. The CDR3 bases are TGTGCCAGCAGTTCCGGACAGGGGACCTTTCAGCCCCAGCATTTT.

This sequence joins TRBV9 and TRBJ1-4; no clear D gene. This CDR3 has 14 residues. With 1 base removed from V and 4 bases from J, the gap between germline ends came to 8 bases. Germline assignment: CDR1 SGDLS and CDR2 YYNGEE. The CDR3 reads CASSVMPINEKLFF. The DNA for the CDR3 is TGTGCCAGCAGCGTAATGCCGATTAATGAAAAACTGTTTTTT.

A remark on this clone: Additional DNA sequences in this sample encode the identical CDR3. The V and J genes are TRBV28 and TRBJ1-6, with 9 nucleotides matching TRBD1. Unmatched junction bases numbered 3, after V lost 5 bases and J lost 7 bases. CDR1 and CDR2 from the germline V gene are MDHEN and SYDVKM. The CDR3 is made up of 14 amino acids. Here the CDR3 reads CASSPGQGNSPLHF. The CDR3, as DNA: TGTGCCAGCAGTCCGGGACAGGGCAATTCACCCCTCCACTTT.

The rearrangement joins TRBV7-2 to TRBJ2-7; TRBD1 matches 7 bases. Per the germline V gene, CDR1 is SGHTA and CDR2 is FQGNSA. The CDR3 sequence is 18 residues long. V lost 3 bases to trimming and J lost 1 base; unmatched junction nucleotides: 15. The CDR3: CASSFTGFRTGMSYEQYF. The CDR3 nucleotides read TGTGCCAGCAGCTTCACCGGCTTTAGGACAGGCATGTCCTACGAGCAGTACTTC.